This TCR beta chain is drawn from a study of blood T cell repertoires in COVID-19. V was pared by 4 bases and J by 4 bases, with 12 bases of the junction left unmatched. Germline CDR1 LGHDT, CDR2 YNNKEL (reference sequence). The CDR3 has 16 amino acids. In the authors' workflow: The authors estimated nucleated cell counts from reference gene primer amplification. Assay used: immunoSEQ multiplex PCR; TCRdb lists only in-frame clones, some missing. For V, J and clone size, that table is used; D and trimming come from the DNA. The sample yields some 240,000 clones, roughly 89% seen once. This clonotype was obtained from a man between 60 and 75 years old who had recovered from COVID-19. Specimen: peripheral blood. The V call is TRBV3-1 (or the pseudogene TRBV3-2), the J call TRBJ2-7, with 8 bases lining up with TRBD2. CDR3 sequence: CASSRGPGLGEYEQYF. CDR3 coding DNA: TGTGCCAGCAGCCGAGGACCGGGACTAGGTGAATACGAGCAGTACTTC.